This TCR beta chain was retrieved from a study of blood T cell repertoires in COVID-19. Turning to the study itself: Acute and convalescent COVID-19 samples came from the United States, Italy and Spain. From T cells, B-cell-depleted T cells, or PBMCs came the material, which was cDNA or gDNA.

Germline V gives CDR1 LGHDT, CDR2 YNNKEL (reference sequence). The CDR3 consists of 19 residues. V trimming: 0 bases; J trimming: 0 bases; junction bases outside the gene matches: 11. Sequenced by immunoSEQ multiplex PCR; TCRdb stores in-frame clones only, minus some. The sample lists roughly 73,000 clones; under 95% were seen once. The V and J genes are TRBV3-1 (or the pseudogene TRBV3-2) and TRBJ1-5; TRBD1 matches 7 bases. The TCR sequence derives from a man aged 50 to 59 with acute or convalescent COVID-19. Material for sequencing was peripheral blood. The CDR3 region is CASSQELRGTSISNQPQHF. The CDR3, as DNA: TGTGCCAGCAGCCAAGAACTCAGGGGGACATCAATTAGCAATCAGCCCCAGCATTTT.